A selection of T cell receptor beta chains follows, all from one sample in a study of CD8+ T cells in alopecia areata. Produced via immunoSEQ multiplex PCR; TCRdb's table is partial and in-frame only. The sample consists of some 4,600 clones, less than 65% of them appearing once. This material consisted of skin, taken around week 36, from a patient treated with tofacitinib. These receptors all come from a human donor with alopecia areata. Each CDR3 is given with its conserved first and last residue. Each record gives: J gene, V gene, D gene, clone size, CDR3 protein, CDR3 DNA. The D gene is left open where the match is weak. Size is omitted from some rows. Given values are once, few, many or a class for expanded clones.

J gene: TRBJ1-2
V gene: TRBV29-1
D gene: TRBD1
clone size: -
CDR3 protein: CSVHRGLGYGYTF
CDR3 DNA: TGCAGCGTCCACAGGGGGCTCGGCTATGGCTACACCTTC

J gene: TRBJ2-7
V gene: TRBV9
D gene: TRBD2
clone size: few
CDR3 protein: CASSVVGRLAGYLYEQYF
CDR3 DNA: TGTGCCAGCAGCGTAGTGGGGCGGCTAGCGGGTTATCTCTACGAGCAGTACTTC

J gene: TRBJ2-1
V gene: TRBV7-1
D gene: TRBD2
clone size: -
CDR3 protein: CASSLVSRLAGPSEQFF
CDR3 DNA: TGTGCCAGCAGCTTAGTGTCGAGGCTAGCGGGACCTTCGGAGCAGTTCTTC

J gene: TRBJ2-1
V gene: TRBV20-1
D gene: -
clone size: -
CDR3 protein: CSARENEQFF
CDR3 DNA: TGCAGTGCTAGGGAGAATGAGCAGTTCTTC

J gene: TRBJ2-3
V gene: TRBV2
D gene: -
clone size: -
CDR3 protein: CASSVWARDTQYF
CDR3 DNA: TGTGCCAGCAGTGTTTGGGCACGAGATACGCAGTATTTT

J gene: TRBJ1-5
V gene: TRBV4-1
D gene: TRBD1
clone size: -
CDR3 protein: CASSQVQGVQPQHF
CDR3 DNA: TGCGCCAGCAGCCAAGTCCAGGGGGTCCAGCCCCAGCATTTT

J gene: TRBJ1-5
V gene: TRBV28
D gene: -
clone size: -
CDR3 protein: CASSLTGLSNQPQHF
CDR3 DNA: TGTGCCAGCAGTTTAACCGGGCTTAGCAATCAGCCCCAGCATTTT

J gene: TRBJ2-7
V gene: TRBV6-5
D gene: -
clone size: few
CDR3 protein: CASSGEGPHYEQYF
CDR3 DNA: TGTGCCAGCAGTGGCGAGGGGCCGCACTACGAGCAGTACTTC

J gene: TRBJ2-1
V gene: TRBV19
D gene: TRBD2
clone size: -
CDR3 protein: CASRGSGTKLNEQFF
CDR3 DNA: TGTGCCAGTAGGGGATCCGGGACTAAGCTCAATGAGCAGTTCTTC

J gene: TRBJ1-4
V gene: TRBV9
D gene: TRBD1
clone size: -
CDR3 protein: CASSGGQGEKLFF
CDR3 DNA: TGTGCCAGCAGCGGGGGACAGGGCGAAAAACTGTTTTTT

J gene: TRBJ1-1
V gene: TRBV30
D gene: -
clone size: few
CDR3 protein: CAWSVGQGNTEAFF
CDR3 DNA: TGTGCCTGGAGTGTGGGACAAGGGAACACTGAAGCTTTCTTT

J gene: TRBJ1-5
V gene: TRBV9
D gene: TRBD1
clone size: -
CDR3 protein: CASSAPENRDRDFDNQPQHF
CDR3 DNA: TGTGCCAGCAGCGCCCCGGAGAACCGGGACAGGGACTTCGACAATCAGCCCCAGCATTTT

J gene: TRBJ2-1
V gene: TRBV4-1
D gene: TRBD2
clone size: once
CDR3 protein: CASSQETQREGRRMQFF
CDR3 DNA: TGCGCCAGCAGCCAAGAAACGCAGCGGGAGGGCCGAAGAATGCAGTTCTTC

J gene: TRBJ2-1
V gene: TRBV6-4
D gene: TRBD2
clone size: -
CDR3 protein: CASSDEGGPYNEQFF
CDR3 DNA: TGTGCCAGCAGTGATGAGGGAGGGCCCTACAATGAGCAGTTCTTC

J gene: TRBJ1-4
V gene: TRBV4-1
D gene: -
clone size: -
CDR3 protein: CASSQDLGTGTTNEKLFF
CDR3 DNA: TGCGCCAGCAGCCAAGATTTGGGAACAGGCACAACTAATGAAAAACTGTTTTTT

J gene: TRBJ2-1
V gene: TRBV27
D gene: -
clone size: -
CDR3 protein: CASGNNEQFF
CDR3 DNA: TGTGCCAGCGGCAACAATGAGCAGTTCTTC

J gene: TRBJ1-3
V gene: TRBV30
D gene: -
clone size: -
CDR3 protein: CAWSEGIIYF
CDR3 DNA: TGTGCCTGGAGTGAGGGGATCATATATTTT

J gene: TRBJ1-1
V gene: TRBV27
D gene: -
clone size: -
CDR3 protein: CASLSWGTGLAFF
CDR3 DNA: TGTGCCAGTCTTTCGTGGGGGACTGGGCTGGCTTTCTTT

J gene: TRBJ2-2
V gene: TRBV19
D gene: -
clone size: -
CDR3 protein: CASSITYGSTGELFF
CDR3 DNA: TGTGCCAGTAGTATAACATACGGGAGTACCGGGGAGCTGTTTTTT

J gene: TRBJ1-6
V gene: TRBV6-4
D gene: -
clone size: few
CDR3 protein: CASRRESSYNSPLHF
CDR3 DNA: TGTGCCAGCAGGAGAGAAAGCTCCTATAATTCACCCCTCCACTTT

J gene: TRBJ2-3
V gene: TRBV15
D gene: TRBD1
clone size: -
CDR3 protein: CATEQGGFTDTQYF
CDR3 DNA: TGTGCCACGGAACAGGGGGGATTCACAGATACGCAGTATTTT

J gene: TRBJ2-1
V gene: TRBV6-6
D gene: TRBD2
clone size: -
CDR3 protein: CAIRASGRSDEQFF
CDR3 DNA: TGTGCCATACGGGCTAGCGGGAGGAGTGATGAGCAGTTCTTC

J gene: TRBJ2-7
V gene: TRBV27
D gene: TRBD1
clone size: few
CDR3 protein: CASSLGTGSNEQYF
CDR3 DNA: TGTGCCAGCAGTTTAGGGACAGGGTCAAACGAGCAGTACTTC

J gene: TRBJ1-5
V gene: TRBV9
D gene: -
clone size: -
CDR3 protein: CASSVKYKGSGNQPQHF
CDR3 DNA: TGTGCCAGCAGCGTAAAGTATAAAGGTTCGGGCAATCAGCCCCAGCATTTT

J gene: TRBJ2-1
V gene: TRBV27
D gene: -
clone size: -
CDR3 protein: CASATDGLRSYNEQFF
CDR3 DNA: TGTGCCAGCGCGACCGACGGACTGCGAAGCTACAATGAGCAGTTCTTC

J gene: TRBJ1-5
V gene: TRBV7-2
D gene: -
clone size: -
CDR3 protein: CASSLLAGQPQHF
CDR3 DNA: TGTGCCAGCAGCTTACTTGCTGGTCAGCCCCAGCATTTT

J gene: TRBJ2-1
V gene: TRBV2
D gene: TRBD1
clone size: -
CDR3 protein: CASSVLTGGLNEQFF
CDR3 DNA: TGTGCCAGCAGTGTTCTTACAGGGGGATTAAATGAGCAGTTCTTC

J gene: TRBJ2-5
V gene: TRBV5-6
D gene: -
clone size: -
CDR3 protein: CASSFSGAETQYF
CDR3 DNA: TGTGCCAGCAGCTTTAGCGGAGCAGAGACCCAGTACTTC

J gene: TRBJ1-4
V gene: TRBV4-1
D gene: TRBD1
clone size: few
CDR3 protein: CASSQTGTGNNEKLFF
CDR3 DNA: TGCGCCAGCAGTCAAACCGGGACAGGCAATAATGAAAAACTGTTTTTT

J gene: TRBJ2-1
V gene: TRBV11-1
D gene: -
clone size: -
CDR3 protein: CASQDFRGFINNEQFF
CDR3 DNA: TGTGCCAGCCAGGACTTCAGGGGTTTTATAAACAATGAGCAGTTCTTC